Following are 7 T cell receptor beta chains from one sample sequenced in a study of regulatory T cells in long-lasting Graves disease. Time point meaning: persistent/refractory GD, antithyroid drugs over 5 years with positive TRAb. PBMC-derived RNA was used for the TCR library. Combining iRepertoire HTBI primers with Arm-PCR of CDR3 regions, the authors built TCR beta libraries. MiXCR, applied by TCRdb to the multiplex PCR reads, yields one record per CDR3 protein. The profile shows more than 350,000 distinct CDR3 sequences, roughly 23% of them singletons. The sequenced sample was peripheral blood mononuclear cells (PBMCs), obtained when the disease was refractory, from a patient treated with antithyroid drugs. These receptors all come from a female donor with Graves disease.

This clonotype showed up many times. The V and J genes are TRBV15 and TRBJ1-2; D gene ambiguous. Trimming left V 1 base short and J 0 bases short, with 3 bases between. The CDR3 loop spans 13 amino acids. Germline loops: CDR1 LNHNV, CDR2 YYDKDF (reference sequence). For the CDR3, the DNA is TGTGCCACCAGCAGAGCTGCTAACTATGGCTACACCTTC. Its protein product is CATSRAANYGYTF.

The V gene is TRBV15, the J gene TRBJ2-6; D tentatively fits TRBD1 or TRBD2 (7 bases each). The V end was cut by 7 bases, the J end by 1 base, with 20 bases between. The CDR3 covers 18 residues. Germline V CDR1 and CDR2: LNHNV, YYDKDF (reference sequence). CDR3 in amino acids: CATTRWGGGASGANVLTF. In DNA form, the CDR3 reads TGTGCCACCACTCGCTGGGGAGGGGGCGCGTCTGGGGCCAACGTCCTGACTTTC.

Many counts were recorded for this clonotype. V and J are TRBV12-3 or TRBV12-4 and TRBJ1-1; D unresolved. The V end lost 7 bases, the J end lost 2 bases, and 11 bases lay between the germline ends. The CDR3 consists of 13 residues. In DNA, the CDR3 is TGTGCCAGCAACCGGTTGGGTAACACTGAAGCTTTCTTT. Protein product: CASNRLGNTEAFF.

This clonotype was found many times. The V call is TRBV10-3, the J call TRBJ1-1, with TRBD1 as a possible D gene (5 bases). CDR1 and CDR2 (germline): ENHRY, SYGVKD. With 4 bases removed from V and 8 bases from J, the gap between germline ends came to 8 bases. The CDR3 spans 11 residues. CDR3 amino acids: CAISVGGEAFF. The CDR3, as DNA: TGTGCCATCAGTGTGGGGGGAGAAGCTTTCTTT.

This clonotype has more than one count but fewer than ten. The chain employs TRBV29-1 and TRBJ1-1; no clear D gene. The germline CDR1 and CDR2 sequences are SQVTM and ANQGSEA. Trimming removed 6 bases from V and 5 bases from J, with 7 bases in between. The CDR3 sequence is 10 residues long. DNA of the CDR3: TGCAGCGTGATGGTTACTGAAGCTTTCTTT. Protein: CSVMVTEAFF.

The table lists this clonotype with a few counts. V usage is TRBV15 and J usage is TRBJ1-3, with D tentatively TRBD1 (6 bases). The V and J ends lost 1 base and 2 bases respectively, with 9 bases between them. The germline V gene has CDR1 LNHNV and CDR2 YYDKDF (reference sequence). This CDR3 has 15 residues. The CDR3 spells CATSRARGPGNTIYF. The CDR3 DNA reads TGTGCCACCAGCAGAGCCAGGGGACCTGGAAACACCATATATTTT.

This chain uses TRBV9 with TRBJ2-7; D may be TRBD2 (7 bases). The V end was cut by 2 bases, the J end by 3 bases, with 12 bases between. Looked up from germline, CDR1 is SGDLS and CDR2 is YYNGEE. This CDR3 has 14 amino acids. CDR3 sequence reads: CASSVGGGRYEQYF. For the CDR3, the DNA is TGTGCCAGCAGCGTTGGGGGGGGCCGCTACGAGCAGTACTTC. The full variable domain, with the rest looked up from reference TRBV9 and TRBJ2-7, is DSGVTQTPKHLITATGQRVTLRCSPRSGDLSVYWYQQSLDQGLQFLIQYYNGEERAKGNILERFSAQQFPDLHSELNLSSLELGDSALYFCASSVGGGRYEQYFGPGTRLTVT.